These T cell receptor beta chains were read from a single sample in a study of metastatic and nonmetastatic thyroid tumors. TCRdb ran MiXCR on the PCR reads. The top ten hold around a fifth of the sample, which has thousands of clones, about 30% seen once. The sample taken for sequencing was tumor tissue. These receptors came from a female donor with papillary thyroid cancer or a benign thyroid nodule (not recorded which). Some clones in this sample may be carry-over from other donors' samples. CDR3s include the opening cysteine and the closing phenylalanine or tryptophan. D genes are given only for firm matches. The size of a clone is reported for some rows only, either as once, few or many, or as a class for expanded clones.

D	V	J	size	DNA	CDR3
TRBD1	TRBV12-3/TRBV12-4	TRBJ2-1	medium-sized	TGTGCCAGCAGTCCTTCCGGGACAGGGCTCGGGTATGAGCAGTTCTTC	CASSPSGTGLGYEQFF
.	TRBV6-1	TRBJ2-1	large	TGTGCCGGGGAGGTCCGGGTCGGTGAGCAGTTCTTC	CAGEVRVGEQFF
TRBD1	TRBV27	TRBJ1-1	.	TGTGCCAGCAGTTTAACGAGACAGGGGACTGAAGCTTTCTTT	CASSLTRQGTEAFF
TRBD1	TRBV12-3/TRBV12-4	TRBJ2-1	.	TGTGCCAGCAGTCTCCCCAGAAGACAGGGTAGCTCCTACAATGAGCAGCTCTTC	CASSLPRRQGSSYNEQLF
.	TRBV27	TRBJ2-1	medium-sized	TGTGCCAGCGCAGTCGGGGGCAACTACAATGAGCAGTTCTTC	CASAVGGNYNEQFF
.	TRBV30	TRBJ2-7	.	TGTGCCTGGAGTCCCCAGGACTCCTACGAGCAGTACTTC	CAWSPQDSYEQYF
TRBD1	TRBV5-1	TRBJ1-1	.	TGCGCCAGCAGCCTGGAGGGGACAGGATGGAACACCGAAGCTTTCTTT	CASSLEGTGWNTEAFF
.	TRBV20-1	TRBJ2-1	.	TGCAGTGCTAGAAGGGCTCACAATGAGCAGTTCTTC	CSARRAHNEQFF
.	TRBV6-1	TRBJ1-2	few	TGTGCCAGCAGTGAAGTACTAGGGTATGGCTACACCTTC	CASSEVLGYGYTF
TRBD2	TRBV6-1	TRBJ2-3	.	TGTGCCACCAGGACTATCGGGGGGTTAGATACGCAGTATTTT	CATRTIGGLDTQYF
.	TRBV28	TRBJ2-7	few	TGTGCCAGCAGCCACTCCTACGAGCAGTACTTC	CASSHSYEQYF
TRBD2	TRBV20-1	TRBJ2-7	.	TGCAGTGCTAGAGGTCCCGAGCGGGGCAGCTACGAGCAGTACTTC	CSARGPERGSYEQYF
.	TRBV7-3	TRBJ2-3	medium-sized	TGTGCCAGCAGCTTAGGGTTGGGGGCGGGCACAGATACGCAGTATTTT	CASSLGLGAGTDTQYF
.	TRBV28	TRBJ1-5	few	TGTGCCAGCCACGTGGGGCTCTGGGGGGAAAATCAGCCCCAGCATTTT	CASHVGLWGENQPQHF
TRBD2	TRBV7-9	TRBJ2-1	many	TGTGCCAGCAGCTATGTAGCGGGACGCTTTCGCAATGAGCAGTTCTTC	CASSYVAGRFRNEQFF
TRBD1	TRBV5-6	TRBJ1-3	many	TGTGCCAGCAGCCCTTATGGACAGGGTCTCTTCTCTGGAAACACCATATATTTT	CASSPYGQGLFSGNTIYF
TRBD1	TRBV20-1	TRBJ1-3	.	TGCAGTGCTTACCCGGGACAGGGCTCTGGAAACACCATATATTTT	CSAYPGQGSGNTIYF
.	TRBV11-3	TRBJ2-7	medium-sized	TGTGCCAGCAGCTCCCGAGCGTCCCACGAGCAGTACTTC	CASSSRASHEQYF
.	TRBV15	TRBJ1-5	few	TGTGCCACTAGCAGATATAAAGGGTTCAATCAGCCCCAGCATTTT	CATSRYKGFNQPQHF
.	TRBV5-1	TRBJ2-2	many	TGCGCCAGCAGCTCAGGAGGTCCCGGGGAGCTGTTTTTT	CASSSGGPGELFF
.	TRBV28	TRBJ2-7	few	TGTGCCAGCAGTTTGCACAGGGTGGTCTCCTACGAGCAGTACTTC	CASSLHRVVSYEQYF
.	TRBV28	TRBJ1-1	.	TGTGCCAGCATGATCATGAACACTGAAGCTTTCTTT	CASMIMNTEAFF
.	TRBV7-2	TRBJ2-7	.	TGTGCCAGCAGCTCAGCCGGGGCACACCTCTACGAGCAGTACTTC	CASSSAGAHLYEQYF
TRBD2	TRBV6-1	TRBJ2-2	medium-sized	TGTGCCAGCAGTTTAAGGACTAGCGGCACCGGGGAGCTGTTTTTT	CASSLRTSGTGELFF
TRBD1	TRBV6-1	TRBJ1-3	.	TGTGCCAGCAGTGAGGACAGGTTTTACTACTCTGGAAACACCATATATTTT	CASSEDRFYYSGNTIYF
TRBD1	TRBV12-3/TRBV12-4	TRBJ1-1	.	TGTGCCAGCAGTTTATCCCCAAGGACAGGATCGGACACTGAAGCTTTCTTT	CASSLSPRTGSDTEAFF
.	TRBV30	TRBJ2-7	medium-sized	TGTGCCTGGATGAGCACGGTTTTGGGGGAGCAGTACTTC	CAWMSTVLGEQYF
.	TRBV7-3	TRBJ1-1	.	TGTGCCAGCAGCAGGACAGCGAACACTGAAGCTTTCTTT	CASSRTANTEAFF
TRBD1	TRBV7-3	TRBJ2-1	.	TGTGCCAGCAGCTTACGACAGGGGGTCAACAATGAGCAGTTCTTC	CASSLRQGVNNEQFF
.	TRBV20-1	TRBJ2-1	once	TGCAGTGCTAGGAACAGGGGAGGGTTTAACAATGAGCAGTTCTTC	CSARNRGGFNNEQFF
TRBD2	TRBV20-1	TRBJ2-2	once	TGCAGTGCTGGGGAGGGGAACACCGGGGAGCTGTTTTTT	CSAGEGNTGELFF
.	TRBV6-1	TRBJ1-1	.	TGTGCCAGCAGACTACAGGGTGGGAACACTGAAGCTTTCTTT	CASRLQGGNTEAFF
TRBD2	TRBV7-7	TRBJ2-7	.	TGTGCTAGCAGCCCGGATGGGGGGGGCGAGCAGTACTTC	CASSPDGGGEQYF
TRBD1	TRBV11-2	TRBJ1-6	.	TGTGCCAGCAGCTTCTATCCAGGACAGGGGGACTCACCCCTCCACTTT	CASSFYPGQGDSPLHF
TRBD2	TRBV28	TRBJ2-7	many	TGTGCCAGCAGTTATAGCGGGAGATCTTCCTACGAGCAGTACTTC	CASSYSGRSSYEQYF
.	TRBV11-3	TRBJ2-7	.	TGTGCCAGCAGCTTAGGCCACCCCCAATACGACTACGAGCAGTACTTC	CASSLGHPQYDYEQYF
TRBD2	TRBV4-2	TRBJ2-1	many	TGTGCCAGCAGCCAAGATCTGCCAGCGGGAGGATACAATGAGCAGTTCTTC	CASSQDLPAGGYNEQFF
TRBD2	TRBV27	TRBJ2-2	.	TGTGCCAGCAGTCCGCTAGCGGAGAGGAACACCGGGGAGCTGTTTTTT	CASSPLAERNTGELFF
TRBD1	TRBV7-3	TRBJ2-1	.	TGTGCCAGCATCTCACTATCGACAGGGCACAATGAGCAGTTCTTC	CASISLSTGHNEQFF
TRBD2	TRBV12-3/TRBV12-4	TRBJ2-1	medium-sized	TGTGCCAGCAGTTCCGGGACTAGCGGGAACTACAATGAGCAGTTCTTC	CASSSGTSGNYNEQFF
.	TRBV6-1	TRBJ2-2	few	TGTGCCAGCAGTGTCCTGGGAGGTGCCCGACTTATAGGGGAGCTGTTTTTT	CASSVLGGARLIGELFF
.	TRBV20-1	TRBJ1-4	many	TGCAGTGCTAGAGTCTCAGTTGACAGGTATAATGAAAAACTGTTTTTT	CSARVSVDRYNEKLFF
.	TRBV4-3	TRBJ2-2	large	TGCGCCAGCAGCCAAGATCTGAGGCAGAACACCGGGGAGCTGTTTTTT	CASSQDLRQNTGELFF
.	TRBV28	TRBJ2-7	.	TGTGCCAGCAGTTCCTCGAGGTACGAGCAGTACTTC	CASSSSRYEQYF
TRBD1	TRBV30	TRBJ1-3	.	TGTGCCTGGAGGGGAGAGGGGGCGCGGGGAAACACCATATATTTT	CAWRGEGARGNTIYF
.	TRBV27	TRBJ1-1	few	TGTGCCAGCAGTCTTCGATTGAACACTGAAGCTTTCTTT	CASSLRLNTEAFF